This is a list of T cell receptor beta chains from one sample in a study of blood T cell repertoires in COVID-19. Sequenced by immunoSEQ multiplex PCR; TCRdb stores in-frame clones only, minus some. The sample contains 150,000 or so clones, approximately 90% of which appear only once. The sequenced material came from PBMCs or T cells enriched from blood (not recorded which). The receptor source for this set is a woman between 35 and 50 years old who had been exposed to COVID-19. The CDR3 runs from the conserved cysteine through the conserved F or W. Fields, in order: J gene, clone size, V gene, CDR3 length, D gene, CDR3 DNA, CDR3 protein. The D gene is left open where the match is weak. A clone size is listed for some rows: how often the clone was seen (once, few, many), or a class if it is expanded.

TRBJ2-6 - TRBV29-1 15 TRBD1 TGCAGCGTGATACAGGGGGCCACTGGGGCCAACGTCCTGACTTTC CSVIQGATGANVLTF
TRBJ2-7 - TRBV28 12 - TGTGCCAGTTATACATTCCTGTACGAGCAGTACTTC CASYTFLYEQYF
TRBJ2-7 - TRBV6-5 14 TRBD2 TGTGCCAGCAGACTAGCGGGGGCCCTTCGCGAGCAGTACTTC CASRLAGALREQYF
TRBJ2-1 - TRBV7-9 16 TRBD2 TGTGCCAGCAGCCCGGGGACTAGCGGGTCCTACAATGAGCAGTTCTTC CASSPGTSGSYNEQFF
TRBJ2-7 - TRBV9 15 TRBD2 TGTGCCAGCAGCCCCAATCTTAGGGAGGGTTACGAGCAGTACTTC CASSPNLREGYEQYF
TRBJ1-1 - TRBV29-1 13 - TGCAGCGTTGACCCATCTATGAACACTGAAGCTTTCTTT CSVDPSMNTEAFF
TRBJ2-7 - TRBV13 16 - TGTGCCAGCAGCGAGGGGGTTCGTATGATGACCTACGAGCAGTACTTC CASSEGVRMMTYEQYF
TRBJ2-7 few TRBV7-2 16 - TGTGCCAGCAGCAACAGATCAGGGTCGGGGGCCTACGAGCAGTACTTC CASSNRSGSGAYEQYF
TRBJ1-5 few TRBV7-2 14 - TGTGCCAGCAGCGGCAGGGTCGGCAATCAGCCCCAGCATTTT CASSGRVGNQPQHF
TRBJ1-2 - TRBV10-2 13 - TGCGCCTCTAAAGCGGGGGTCGAGGATGGCTACACCTTC CASKAGVEDGYTF
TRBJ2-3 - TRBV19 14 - TGTGCCAGTAGCGCGGGACGCCGCACAGATACGCAGTATTTT CASSAGRRTDTQYF
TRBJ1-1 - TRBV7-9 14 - TGTGCCAGCAGGTCGCGATCTGCGAACACTGAAGCTTTCTTT CASRSRSANTEAFF
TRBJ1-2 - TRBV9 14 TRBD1 TGTGCCAGCAGCTCTCAGACAGGGGACTATGGCTACACCTTC CASSSQTGDYGYTF
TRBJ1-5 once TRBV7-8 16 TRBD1 TGTGCCAGCAGTCCCGGGACAGGGGTTCCCAATCAGCCCCAGCATTTT CASSPGTGVPNQPQHF
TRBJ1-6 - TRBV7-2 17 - TGTGCCAGCAGCTTGGGGGCAGGGGCGTACTATAATTCACCCCTCCACTTT CASSLGAGAYYNSPLHF
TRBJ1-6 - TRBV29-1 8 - TGCAGCGTTGCACAGTTCTCCTTT CSVAQFSF
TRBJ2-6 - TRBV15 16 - TGTGCCACCAGCGGACAAGGGGGTACTGGGGCCAACGTCCTGACTTTC CATSGQGGTGANVLTF
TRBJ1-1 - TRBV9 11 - TGTGCCAGCAGCGGAGACACTGAAGCTTTCTTT CASSGDTEAFF
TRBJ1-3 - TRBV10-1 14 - TGCGCCAGCAGCCCGGGACAACCTGGAAACACCATATATTTT CASSPGQPGNTIYF
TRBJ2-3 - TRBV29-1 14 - TGCAGCGTTGAACTAGGCCGAGGCACAGATACGCAGTATTTT CSVELGRGTDTQYF
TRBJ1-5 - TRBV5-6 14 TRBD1 TGTGCCAGCAGCTTGGGGACAGGGGTTCAGCCCCAGCATTTT CASSLGTGVQPQHF
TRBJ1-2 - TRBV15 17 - TGTGCCACCAGCAGAGATATGTTGGGGGCATCAACGGGTGGCTACACCTTC CATSRDMLGASTGGYTF
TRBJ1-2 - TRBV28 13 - TGTGCCAGCAGTCCCGGGGGGTCCTATGGCTACACCTTC CASSPGGSYGYTF
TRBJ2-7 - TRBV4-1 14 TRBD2 TGCGCCAGCAGACAGCGGGAGGTTACCTACGAGCAGTACTTC CASRQREVTYEQYF
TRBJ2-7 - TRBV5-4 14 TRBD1 TGTGCCAGCAGCTTGTCGGGACAGAACTACGAGCAGTACTTC CASSLSGQNYEQYF
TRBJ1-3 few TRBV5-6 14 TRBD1 TGTGCCAGCAGCTTAACAGGGGTAGGAAACACCATATATTTT CASSLTGVGNTIYF
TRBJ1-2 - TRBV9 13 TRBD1 TGTGCCAGCAGCGCAAGGACAGGTGGGGGCTACACCTTC CASSARTGGGYTF
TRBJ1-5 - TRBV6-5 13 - TGTGCCAGCAATTTATCAGGCAATCAGCCCCAGCATTTT CASNLSGNQPQHF
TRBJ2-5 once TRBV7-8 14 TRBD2 TGTGCCAGCAGCTCAAGCGGGGCGCAAGAGACCCAGTACTTC CASSSSGAQETQYF
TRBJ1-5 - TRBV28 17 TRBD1 TGTGCCAGCAGTCTGCGGACAGGGGGGTATAGCAATCAGCCCCAGCATTTT CASSLRTGGYSNQPQHF
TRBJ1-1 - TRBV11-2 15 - TGTGCCAGCAGCTCAGCAGGGGCCCAGAACACTGAAGCTTTCTTT CASSSAGAQNTEAFF
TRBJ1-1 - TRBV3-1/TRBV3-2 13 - TGTGCCAGCAGCCCGCGGGGCCCTAGGGGAGCTTTCTTT CASSPRGPRGAFF
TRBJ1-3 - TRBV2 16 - TGTGCCAGTAGAGCCCCTGGGACAAGCTCTGGAAACACCATATATTTT CASRAPGTSSGNTIYF
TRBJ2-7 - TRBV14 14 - TGTGCCAGCAGCCCGACTAGTGCGGGCTACGAGCAGTACTTC CASSPTSAGYEQYF
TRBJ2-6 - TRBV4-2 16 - TGTGCCAGCAGCCAAGACATGTTCTCTGGGGCCAACGTCCTGACTTTC CASSQDMFSGANVLTF
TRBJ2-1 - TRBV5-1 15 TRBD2 TGCGCCAGTACCGTCGGGACTAACTCCTACAATGAGCAGTTCTTC CASTVGTNSYNEQFF
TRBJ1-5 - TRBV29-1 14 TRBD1 TGCAGCGCAAGGGTGACAGGGTATGGTCAGCCCCAGCATTTT CSARVTGYGQPQHF
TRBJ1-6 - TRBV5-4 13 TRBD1 TGTGCCAGCAGCAGGGACAGTAATTCACCCCTCCACTTT CASSRDSNSPLHF
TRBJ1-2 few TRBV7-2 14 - TGTGCCAGCAGCTTAACGGCCGGGAACTATGGCTACACCTTC CASSLTAGNYGYTF
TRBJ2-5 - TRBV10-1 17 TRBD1 TGCGCCAGCAGTGAGAGGACAGGGCTTAGAGACCAAGAGACCCAGTACTTC CASSERTGLRDQETQYF
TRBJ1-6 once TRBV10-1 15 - TGCGCCAGCAGTGAGTCGAAACAGGTTGGATCACCCCTCCACTTT CASSESKQVGSPLHF
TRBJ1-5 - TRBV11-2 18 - TGTGCCAGCAGCTTAGGGAGGGGGGGCTCGTTTAGCAATCAGCCCCAGCATTTT CASSLGRGGSFSNQPQHF